The 23 T cell receptor beta chains presented below share a single source sample, sequenced in a study of shared clonotypes between healthy human individuals. Libraries were prepared by immunoSEQ multiplex PCR; TCRdb keeps only in-frame clonotypes and omits some of them. Of over 2 million clones listed, roughly 94% were seen once; the top ten hold 0.13%. Material for sequencing was naive CD4+ T cells sorted from blood. The subset is: CD45RA+ positively selected. These receptors all stem from a man aged 18 to 30 in good health.

The gene calls are TRBV7-9 and TRBJ1-2, with D possibly matching TRBD1 (6 bases). Germline CDR1 is SEHNR and CDR2 is FQNEAQ (reference sequence). There are 13 residues in the CDR3. The V gene lost 4 bases and the J gene lost 6 bases, with 12 bases spanning the gap. The CDR3 spells CASSSQGRNGYTF. In DNA form, the CDR3 reads TGTGCCAGCAGCTCTCAGGGGAGGAATGGCTACACCTTC.

This CDR3 is CASSLEGIGYTF. The CDR3 coding sequence is TGCGCCAGCAGCTTGGAAGGTATTGGCTACACCTTC. The chain links TRBV5-1 to TRBJ1-2; D is uncertain. V shed 0 bases and J shed 7 bases, with 7 bases lying between them. This CDR3 is 12 amino acids long. In germline, CDR1 is SGHRS, CDR2 YFSETQ.

The chain links TRBV9 to TRBJ2-1; 10 bases are a match to TRBD2. The germline V gene has CDR1 SGDLS and CDR2 YYNGEE. This CDR3 has 15 residues. With 1 base clipped from V and 6 bases from J, the junction kept 4 bases outside the gene matches. In DNA form, the CDR3 reads TGTGCCAGCAGCGTACAGCGGGGGGGACTCAATGAGCAGTTCTTC. This encodes CASSVQRGGLNEQFF.

The V and J genes are TRBV7-2 and TRBJ2-1; D ambiguous. This CDR3 has 13 amino acids. CDR1 and CDR2 from the germline V gene are SGHTA and FQGNSA. V lost 4 bases to trimming and J lost 7 bases, with 11 bases between them. For the CDR3, the DNA is TGTGCCAGCAGCTATAGGGCCTTGAATGAGCAGTTCTTC. As protein: CASSYRALNEQFF. Drawing the rest from reference TRBV7-2 and TRBJ2-1, the complete variable domain is GAGVSQSPSNKVTEKGKDVELRCDPISGHTALYWYRQSLGQGLEFLIYFQGNSAPDKSGLPSDRFSAERTGGSVSTLTIQRTQQEDSAVYLCASSYRALNEQFFGPGTRLTVL.

The table lists this clone with a count of one. The rearrangement links TRBV10-3 to TRBJ1-6, with D maybe TRBD1 (5 bases). With 6 bases removed from V and 7 bases from J, the gap between germline ends came to 13 bases. Germline values: CDR1 ENHRY, CDR2 SYGVKD. The length of the CDR3 is 14 residues. CDR3 in amino acids: CAIRRQQENSPLHF. In DNA, the CDR3 is TGTGCCATCAGGAGACAACAGGAAAATTCACCCCTCCACTTT.

As regards this clone: Other DNA sequences in this sample translate to the same CDR3. The V and J genes are TRBV6-5 and TRBJ1-4, with TRBD1 as a possible D gene (5 bases). Trimming took off 3 bases at V and 7 bases at J, with 12 bases between the two ends. The CDR3 contains 14 residues. Germline V gene lookup returns CDR1 MNHEY and CDR2 SVGAGI. CDR3 sequence (DNA): TGTGCCAGCAGTTATAGGCAGGGTCGTGAAAAACTGTTTTTT. Translated: CASSYRQGREKLFF.

This clone was detected once. This chain joins TRBV5-1 and TRBJ1-2, with 8 bases lining up with TRBD1. Trimming removed 0 bases from V and 7 bases from J; junction bases left unmatched: 2. CDR3 length: 13 amino acids. Germline V gene sequence: CDR1 SGHRS, CDR2 YFSETQ. The CDR3 coding sequence is TGCGCCAGCAGCTTGGTGACAGGGGCTGGCTACACCTTC. Its translation is CASSLVTGAGYTF.

The chain uses TRBV6-1 and TRBJ2-7; D gene ambiguous. Per the germline V gene, CDR1 is MNHNS and CDR2 is SASEGT. The CDR3 has 12 residues. With 5 bases removed from V and 9 bases from J, the gap between germline ends came to 14 bases. CDR3 DNA: TGTGCCAGCAGTCCAGGCCCCGGTGGGCAGTACTTC. Amino acid sequence: CASSPGPGGQYF.

The chain is built from TRBV2 and TRBJ1-5; the D gene is possibly TRBD1 (5 bases). From germline, CDR1 is SNHLY and CDR2 FYNNEI. This CDR3 is 14 amino acids long. Trimming cost V 3 bases and J 6 bases, with 12 bases left between them. The CDR3 DNA follows: TGTGCCAGCAGTGAGCAGGGAGGAGCTCAGCCCCAGCATTTT. Encoded protein: CASSEQGGAQPQHF.

The chain couples TRBV5-4 to TRBJ1-1, with D unresolved. CDR1 SGHNT and CDR2 YYREEE come from the germline V gene (reference sequence). The CDR3 is 16 amino acids. With 3 bases removed from V and 2 bases from J, the gap between germline ends came to 17 bases. CDR3 in amino acids: CASSYSLPDSNTEAFF. Written as DNA, the CDR3 is TGTGCCAGCAGCTATAGTCTCCCGGATTCTAACACTGAAGCTTTCTTT.

V is TRBV10-3 and J is TRBJ2-7; 8 nucleotides line up with TRBD1. Germline V CDR1 and CDR2: ENHRY, SYGVKD. This CDR3 is 13 amino acids long. The trim removed 9 bases at V and 2 bases at J, leaving 6 bases unmatched. The chain's CDR3 is CAIKDRAPYEQYF. In nucleotides, the CDR3 is TGTGCCATTAAGGACAGGGCCCCCTACGAGCAGTACTTC.

The chain is built from TRBV9 and TRBJ1-5; tentatively, D is TRBD1 (6 bases). CDR1 SGDLS and CDR2 YYNGEE come from the germline V gene. V was cut by 0 bases and J by 0 bases, with 13 bases left in between. The CDR3 is 17 residues long. CDR3 DNA: TGTGCCAGCAGCGTAGCCAGGGAGGGGGATAGCAATCAGCCCCAGCATTTT. The encoded protein is CASSVAREGDSNQPQHF.

V is TRBV2 and J is TRBJ2-7, with TRBD1 as a possible D gene (6 bases). V was clipped by 6 bases and J by 4 bases, with 16 bases between them. CDR3 size: 14 residues. Germline CDR1 and CDR2: SNHLY and FYNNEI. Written as DNA, the CDR3 is TGTGCCAGCAGGGAAAGACAGGTCCCGTACGAGCAGTACTTC. Protein product: CASRERQVPYEQYF.

The chain links TRBV13 to TRBJ2-1, with TRBD2 identical over 10 bases. There are 14 residues in the CDR3. Per the germline V gene, CDR1 is PRHDT and CDR2 is FYEKMQ (reference sequence). Germline trimming cut 10 bases from V and 10 bases from J; bases unmatched to any gene: 13. CDR3 in DNA: TGTGCCACCCGACGAGCGGGAGGGCAGGGGGAGCAGTTCTTC. Its translation is CATRRAGGQGEQFF.

V and J are TRBV6-5 and TRBJ1-3; D is uncertain. Germline lookup yields CDR1 MNHEY and CDR2 SVGAGI. V dropped 6 bases and J dropped 4 bases, with 10 bases sitting between them. This CDR3 comprises 13 residues. CDR3 loop: CASRPLGGNTIYF. DNA of the CDR3: TGTGCCAGCAGACCACTGGGCGGAAACACCATATATTTT.

The chain links TRBV7-9 to TRBJ2-7; D unresolved. Per the germline V gene, CDR1 is SEHNR and CDR2 is FQNEAQ (reference sequence). Between the trimmed V and J ends, which lost 5 bases and 9 bases, there was a span of 11 bases. The CDR3 runs to 11 residues. CDR3 nucleotides: TGTGCCAGCAGCCCTCCCCCGGGGCAGTACTTC. It codes for CASSPPPGQYF.

The genes are TRBV7-2 and TRBJ2-7; no reliable D call. Germline assignment: CDR1 SGHTA and CDR2 FQGNSA. Trimming left V 1 base short and J 6 bases short, with 16 bases between. The CDR3 covers 15 residues. CDR3: CASSLDSGSSVEQYF. The DNA for the CDR3 is TGTGCCAGCAGCTTAGATTCCGGGTCCTCGGTCGAGCAGTACTTC.

The chain couples TRBV7-2 to TRBJ2-7, with D perhaps matching TRBD2 (5 bases). Trimming shortened V by 2 bases and J by 2 bases, and 10 bases separated the two germline ends. Germline V CDR1 and CDR2: SGHTA, FQGNSA. The CDR3 is made up of 14 amino acids. The CDR3 region is CASSLQSSTYEQYF. The CDR3 DNA reads TGTGCCAGCAGCTTACAGTCTAGCACCTACGAGCAGTACTTC. The variable domain in full, completed from reference TRBV7-2 and TRBJ2-7, reads GAGVSQSPSNKVTEKGKDVELRCDPISGHTALYWYRQSLGQGLEFLIYFQGNSAPDKSGLPSDRFSAERTGGSVSTLTIQRTQQEDSAVYLCASSLQSSTYEQYFGPGTRLTVT.

V and J are TRBV30 and TRBJ2-1; 9 bases map to TRBD2. The CDR3 has 14 amino acids. Germline assignment: CDR1 GTSNPN and CDR2 SVGIG (reference sequence). V lost 7 bases and J lost 6; bases outside the gene matches: 10. The CDR3 bases are TGTGCCTTACAGCCGGGACTAGCAGGCAATGAGCAGTTCTTC. Protein sequence: CALQPGLAGNEQFF.

The V gene is TRBV9, the J gene TRBJ1-3; D remains ambiguous. There are 15 residues in the CDR3. The V gene's germline CDR1 is SGDLS and CDR2 YYNGEE. Trimming stripped 0 bases from V and 0 bases from J, with 7 bases between. The CDR3 sequence: CASSVDVTSGNTIYF. CDR3 nucleotides: TGTGCCAGCAGCGTAGATGTGACCTCTGGAAACACCATATATTTT.

This clone appeared once. V and J are TRBV19 and TRBJ2-7, with 10 bases identical to TRBD1. The CDR3 runs 16 residues. Germline CDR1 and CDR2: LNHDA and SQIVND (reference sequence). Trimming removed 1 base from V and 3 bases from J; junction bases left unmatched: 6. The chain's CDR3 is CASSIVPGTGDYEQYF. The DNA for the CDR3 is TGTGCCAGTAGTATAGTCCCCGGGACAGGGGACTACGAGCAGTACTTC.

The chain joins TRBV28 to TRBJ1-1, with 7 bases lining up with TRBD1. CDR3 length equals 15 residues. V dropped 5 bases and J dropped 3; count of bases not matched to a gene: 9. Per the germline V gene, CDR1 is MDHEN and CDR2 is SYDVKM. The DNA for the CDR3 is TGTGCCAGCAGTACCGCCGGGACAGCTTACACTGAAGCTTTCTTT. Protein product: CASSTAGTAYTEAFF.

This chain joins TRBV9 and TRBJ2-5; D perhaps matches TRBD1 (5 bases). Trimming stripped 0 bases from V and 3 bases from J, with 6 bases between. Germline V gives CDR1 SGDLS, CDR2 YYNGEE. The CDR3 totals 13 residues. The DNA of the CDR3 is TGTGCCAGCAGCGTAGGGACAAAAGAGACCCAGTACTTC. Amino acids: CASSVGTKETQYF.